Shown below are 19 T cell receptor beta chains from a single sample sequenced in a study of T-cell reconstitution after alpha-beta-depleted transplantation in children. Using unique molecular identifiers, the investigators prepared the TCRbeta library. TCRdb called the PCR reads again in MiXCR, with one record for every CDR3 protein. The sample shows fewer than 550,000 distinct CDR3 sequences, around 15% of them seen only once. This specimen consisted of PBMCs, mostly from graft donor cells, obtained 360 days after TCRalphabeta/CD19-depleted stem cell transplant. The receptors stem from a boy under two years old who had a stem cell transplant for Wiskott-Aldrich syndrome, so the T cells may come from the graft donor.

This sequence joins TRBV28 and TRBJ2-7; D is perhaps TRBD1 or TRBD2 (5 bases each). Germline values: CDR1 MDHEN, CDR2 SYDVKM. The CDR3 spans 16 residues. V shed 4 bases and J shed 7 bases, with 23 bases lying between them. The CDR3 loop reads CASSSPGRTILREQYF. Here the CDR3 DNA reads TGTGCCAGCAGTTCCCCGGGACGGACAATTCTCAGGGAGCAGTACTTC. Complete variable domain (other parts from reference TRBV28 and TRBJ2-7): DVKVTQSSRYLVKRTGEKVFLECVQDMDHENMFWYRQDPGLGLRLIYFSYDVKMKEKGDIPEGYSVSREKKERFSLILESASTNQTSMYLCASSSPGRTILREQYFGPGTRLTVT.

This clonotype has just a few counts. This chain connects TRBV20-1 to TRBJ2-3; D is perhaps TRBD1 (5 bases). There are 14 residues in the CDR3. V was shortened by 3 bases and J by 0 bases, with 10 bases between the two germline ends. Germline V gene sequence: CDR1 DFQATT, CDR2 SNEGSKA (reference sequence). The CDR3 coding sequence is TGCAGTGCTAGTGGGGCGAGTAGCACAGATACGCAGTATTTT. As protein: CSASGASSTDTQYF.

The CDR3 region is CASSFGLAGRTDTQYF. The CDR3 region has the DNA TGTGCCAGCAGCTTCGGACTAGCGGGGCGAACAGATACGCAGTATTTT. This sequence joins TRBV7-8 and TRBJ2-3; 12 positions agree with TRBD2. The CDR3 totals 16 residues. Trimming took 3 bases from V and 3 from J; bases not matched to a gene: 4. Germline-derived CDR1 and CDR2 are SGHVS and FQNEAQ.

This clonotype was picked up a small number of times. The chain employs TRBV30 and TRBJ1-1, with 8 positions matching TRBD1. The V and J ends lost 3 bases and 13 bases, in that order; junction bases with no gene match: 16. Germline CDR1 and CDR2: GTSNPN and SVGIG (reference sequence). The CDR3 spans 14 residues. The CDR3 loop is CAWRADRGVTRRFF. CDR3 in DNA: TGTGCCTGGAGGGCCGACAGGGGCGTGACCCGTCGTTTCTTT.

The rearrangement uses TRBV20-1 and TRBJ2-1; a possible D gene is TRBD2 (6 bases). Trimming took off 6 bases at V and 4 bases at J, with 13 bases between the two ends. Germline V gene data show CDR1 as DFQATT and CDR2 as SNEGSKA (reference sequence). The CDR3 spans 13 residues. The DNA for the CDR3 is TGCAGTGCATCCGGGACTCAGTACAATGAGCAGTTCTTC. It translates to CSASGTQYNEQFF.

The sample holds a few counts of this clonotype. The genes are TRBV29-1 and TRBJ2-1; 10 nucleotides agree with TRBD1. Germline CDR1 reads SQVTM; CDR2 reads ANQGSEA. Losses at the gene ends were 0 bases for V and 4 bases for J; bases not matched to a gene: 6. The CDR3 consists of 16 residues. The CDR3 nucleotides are TGCAGCGTTGAAGAAGGGGGGACAGGGGTTTACAATGAGCAGTTCTTC. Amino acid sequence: CSVEEGGTGVYNEQFF.

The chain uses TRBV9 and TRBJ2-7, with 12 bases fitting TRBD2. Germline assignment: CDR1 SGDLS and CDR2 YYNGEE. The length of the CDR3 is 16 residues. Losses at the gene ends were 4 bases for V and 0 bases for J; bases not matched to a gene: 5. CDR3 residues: CASSPSSGRASYEQYF. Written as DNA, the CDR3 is TGTGCCAGCAGCCCATCTAGCGGGAGGGCCTCCTACGAGCAGTACTTC.

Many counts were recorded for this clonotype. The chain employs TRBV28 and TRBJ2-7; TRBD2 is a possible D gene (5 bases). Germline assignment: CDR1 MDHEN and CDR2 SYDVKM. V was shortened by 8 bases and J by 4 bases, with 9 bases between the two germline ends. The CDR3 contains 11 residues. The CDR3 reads CASRDYYEQYF. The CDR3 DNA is TGTGCCAGCCGAGACTATTACGAGCAGTACTTC.

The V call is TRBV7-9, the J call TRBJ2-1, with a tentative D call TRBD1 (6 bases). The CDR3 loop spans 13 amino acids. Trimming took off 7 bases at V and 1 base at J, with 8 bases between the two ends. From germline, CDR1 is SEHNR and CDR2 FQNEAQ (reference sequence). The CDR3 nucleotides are TGTGCCAGCACCACAGGGTCCTACAATGAGCAGTTCTTC. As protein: CASTTGSYNEQFF.

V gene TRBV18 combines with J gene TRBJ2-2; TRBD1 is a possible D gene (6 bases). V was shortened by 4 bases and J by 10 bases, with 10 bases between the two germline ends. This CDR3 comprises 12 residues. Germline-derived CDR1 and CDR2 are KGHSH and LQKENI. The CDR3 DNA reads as TGTGCCAGCTCACAAGGACAGCAGGAGCTGTTTTTT. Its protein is CASSQGQQELFF. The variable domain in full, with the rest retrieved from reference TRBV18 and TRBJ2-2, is NAGVMQNPRHLVRRRGQEARLRCSPMKGHSHVYWYRQLPEEGLKFMVYLQKENIIDESGMPKERFSAEFPKEGPSILRIQQVVRGDSAAYFCASSQGQQELFFGEGSRLTVL.

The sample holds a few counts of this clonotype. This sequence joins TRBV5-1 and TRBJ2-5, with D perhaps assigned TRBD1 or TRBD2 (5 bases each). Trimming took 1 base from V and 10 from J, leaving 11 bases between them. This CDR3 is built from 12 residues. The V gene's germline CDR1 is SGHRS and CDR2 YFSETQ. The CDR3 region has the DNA TGCGCCAGCAGCTTGTCGGGGCAGCGCCAGTACTTC. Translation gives CASSLSGQRQYF.

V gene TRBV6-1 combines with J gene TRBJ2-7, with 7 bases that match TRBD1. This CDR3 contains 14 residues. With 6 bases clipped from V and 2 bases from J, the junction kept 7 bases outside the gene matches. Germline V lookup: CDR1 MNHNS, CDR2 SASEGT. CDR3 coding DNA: TGTGCCAGCAGGCTCCGGGACAGACCCTACGAGCAGTACTTC. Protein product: CASRLRDRPYEQYF.

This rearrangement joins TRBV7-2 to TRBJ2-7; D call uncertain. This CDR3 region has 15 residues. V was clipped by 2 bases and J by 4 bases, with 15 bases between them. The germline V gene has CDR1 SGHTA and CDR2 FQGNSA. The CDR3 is CASSLRRTLGYEQYF. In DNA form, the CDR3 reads TGTGCCAGCAGCTTAAGGAGAACCTTAGGGTACGAGCAGTACTTC.

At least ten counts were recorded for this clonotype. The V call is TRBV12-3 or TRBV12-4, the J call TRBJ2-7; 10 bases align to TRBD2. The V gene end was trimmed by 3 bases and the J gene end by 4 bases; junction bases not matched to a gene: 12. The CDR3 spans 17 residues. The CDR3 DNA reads TGTGCCAGCAGTTTTGGGCCGACTAGCGGGCCGGGGTACGAGCAGTACTTC. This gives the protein CASSFGPTSGPGYEQYF.

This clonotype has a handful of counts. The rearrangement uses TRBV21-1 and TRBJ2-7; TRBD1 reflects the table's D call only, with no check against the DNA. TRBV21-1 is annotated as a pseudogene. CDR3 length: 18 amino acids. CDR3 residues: CASSKEKGGGASSYEQYF. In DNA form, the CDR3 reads TGTGCCAGCAGCAAAGAGAAGGGTGGGGGAGCGAGCTCCTACGAGCAGTACTTC.

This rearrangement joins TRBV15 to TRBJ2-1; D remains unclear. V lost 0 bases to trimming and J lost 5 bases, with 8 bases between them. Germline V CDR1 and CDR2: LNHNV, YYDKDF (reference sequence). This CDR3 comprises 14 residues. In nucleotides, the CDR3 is TGTGCCACCAGCAGAGATTCCCCCAACAATGAGCAGTTCTTC. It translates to CATSRDSPNNEQFF. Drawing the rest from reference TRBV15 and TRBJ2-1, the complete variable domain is DAMVIQNPRYQVTQFGKPVTLSCSQTLNHNVMYWYQQKSSQAPKLLFHYYDKDFNNEADTPDNFQSRRPNTSFCFLDIRSPGLGDTAMYLCATSRDSPNNEQFFGPGTRLTVL.

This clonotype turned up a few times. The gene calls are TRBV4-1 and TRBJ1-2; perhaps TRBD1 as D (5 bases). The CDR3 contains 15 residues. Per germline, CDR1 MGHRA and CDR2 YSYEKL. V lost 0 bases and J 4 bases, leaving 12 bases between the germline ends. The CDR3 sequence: CASSQDPRAGYGYTF. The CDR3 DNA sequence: TGCGCCAGCAGCCAAGATCCCAGGGCTGGCTATGGCTACACCTTC.

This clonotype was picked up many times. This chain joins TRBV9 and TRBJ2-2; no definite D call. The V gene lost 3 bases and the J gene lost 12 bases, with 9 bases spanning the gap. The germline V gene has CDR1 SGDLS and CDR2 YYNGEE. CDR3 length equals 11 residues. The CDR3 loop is CASSAGPQLFF. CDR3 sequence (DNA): TGTGCCAGCAGCGCAGGCCCACAGCTGTTTTTT.

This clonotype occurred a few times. CDR3: CASSLALGGLIETQYF. The DNA for the CDR3 is TGTGCCAGCAGTTTAGCCCTAGGAGGTTTAATCGAGACCCAGTACTTC. The chain links TRBV28 to TRBJ2-5; D may be TRBD2 (5 bases). Trimming pared 2 bases from V and 5 bases from J, leaving 18 bases between. The CDR3 totals 16 residues. Germline V gene lookup returns CDR1 MDHEN and CDR2 SYDVKM.